This is a list of T cell receptor beta chains from one sample in a study of T-cell reconstitution after alpha-beta-depleted transplantation in children. Using its own MiXCR run on the PCR reads, TCRdb lists one record per CDR3 protein. Altogether some 440,000 distinct CDR3 sequences are present, roughly 17% being singletons, with the ten largest covering approximately 28%. The sample in question was PBMCs, mostly from graft donor cells, obtained 360 days after TCRalphabeta/CD19-depleted stem cell transplant. The receptors come from a boy under three years old who had a stem cell transplant for Wiskott-Aldrich syndrome, so the T cells may come from the graft donor. Both conserved end residues are trimmed from each CDR3. Each record gives: V gene, J gene, CDR3 protein.

V: TRBV10-2; J: TRBJ2-7; CDR3: ASTRSRVTVYEQY
V: TRBV7-9; J: TRBJ2-2; CDR3: ASSVHRVGELF
V: TRBV2; J: TRBJ2-5; CDR3: ASSARWDQY
V: TRBV2; J: TRBJ1-2; CDR3: ASSERGLPVYGYT
V: TRBV6-5; J: TRBJ1-3; CDR3: ASSYKNGISGNTIY
V: TRBV7-2; J: TRBJ2-5; CDR3: ASSRLAGKETQY
V: TRBV27; J: TRBJ1-1; CDR3: ASSPNRGMNTEAF
V: TRBV18; J: TRBJ2-1; CDR3: ASSPSIHNEQF
V: TRBV12-3/TRBV12-4; J: TRBJ2-1; CDR3: ASFPASGRAWSYNEQF
V: TRBV11-2; J: TRBJ2-7; CDR3: ASSLDLGGLSSYEQY
V: TRBV24-1; J: TRBJ2-3; CDR3: ATSDLTTDTQY
V: TRBV5-1; J: TRBJ2-3; CDR3: ASSLAVAMSTDTQY
V: TRBV28; J: TRBJ2-3; CDR3: ASSPYLSGGIIDTQY
V: TRBV24-1; J: TRBJ2-5; CDR3: ATSDSTETQY
V: TRBV5-1; J: TRBJ2-5; CDR3: ASSWAGRKTQY
V: TRBV5-1; J: TRBJ2-7; CDR3: ASSLEEGYEQY
V: TRBV28; J: TRBJ2-4; CDR3: ASSPGLAGGRD
V: TRBV7-9; J: TRBJ2-7; CDR3: ASGTWRGYLYEQY
V: TRBV5-5; J: TRBJ1-6; CDR3: ASSLGGVRHRFLSPLH
V: TRBV28; J: TRBJ2-3; CDR3: ASSPNGGATGLDTQY
V: TRBV5-1; J: TRBJ2-4; CDR3: ASGEREDIQY
V: TRBV20-1; J: TRBJ2-5; CDR3: SGRTSGGETQY
V: TRBV18; J: TRBJ2-1; CDR3: ASSPGPGQGLYNEQF
V: TRBV12-3/TRBV12-4; J: TRBJ1-1; CDR3: ASSRGWYTEAF
V: TRBV7-2; J: TRBJ2-4; CDR3: ASSLGVLPRENIQY
V: TRBV11-2; J: TRBJ2-2; CDR3: ASSSRLAGVGELF
V: TRBV7-2; J: TRBJ2-5; CDR3: ASTRGQGVETQY
V: TRBV15; J: TRBJ1-1; CDR3: ATSLTLTGVNTEAF
V: TRBV7-2; J: TRBJ1-6; CDR3: ASSLTPKGSPLH
V: TRBV20-1; J: TRBJ2-5; CDR3: SARVGRGTGSHQETQY
V: TRBV20-1; J: TRBJ2-5; CDR3: SVFGGQETQY
V: TRBV9; J: TRBJ2-5; CDR3: ASSPSAGRGETQY
V: TRBV24-1; J: TRBJ2-5; CDR3: ATSGGLAGGQETQY
V: TRBV29-1; J: TRBJ2-2; CDR3: SVSRVNTGELF
V: TRBV5-1; J: TRBJ2-3; CDR3: ASSPRVGGTDTQY